These T cell receptor beta chains were read from a single sample in a study of shared clonotypes between healthy human individuals. Using immunoSEQ multiplex PCR, the repertoire was profiled, and TCRdb retains in-frame clones only, with some absent. The sample consists of roughly 1,500,000 clones, just under 99% of them appearing once. The specimen sequenced was naive CD4+ T cells sorted from blood. The receptors here all came from a man younger than 40 in good health. Each CDR3 is given without its conserved first and last residue. D genes are given only for firm matches. Where a row states a size, it is once, few, many or the class of an expanded clone; other rows omit it.

j_call: TRBJ2-7
d_call: TRBD1
clone_size: .
v_call: TRBV5-4
cdr3_aa: ASREDRGSYEQY

j_call: TRBJ1-4
d_call: .
clone_size: .
v_call: TRBV27
cdr3_aa: ASSTRQDGKLF

j_call: TRBJ1-2
d_call: .
clone_size: .
v_call: TRBV11-2
cdr3_aa: ASSQDSANYGYT

j_call: TRBJ2-5
d_call: .
clone_size: .
v_call: TRBV5-1
cdr3_aa: ASSLRGVQETQY

j_call: TRBJ2-7
d_call: .
clone_size: .
v_call: TRBV5-1
cdr3_aa: ASSLAGTRSYEQY

j_call: TRBJ2-7
d_call: .
clone_size: .
v_call: TRBV11-2
cdr3_aa: ASSLELGGYEQY

j_call: TRBJ1-3
d_call: .
clone_size: .
v_call: TRBV7-2
cdr3_aa: ASSRREGRNTIY

j_call: TRBJ2-3
d_call: .
clone_size: .
v_call: TRBV11-2
cdr3_aa: ASSLIPPPDTQY

j_call: TRBJ2-5
d_call: TRBD2
clone_size: .
v_call: TRBV7-6
cdr3_aa: ASASGRTQETQY

j_call: TRBJ2-7
d_call: TRBD1
clone_size: .
v_call: TRBV6-6
cdr3_aa: ASSYPTGNEQY

j_call: TRBJ2-7
d_call: TRBD1
clone_size: once
v_call: TRBV28
cdr3_aa: ATTSEGGRGPYEQY

j_call: TRBJ1-5
d_call: .
clone_size: .
v_call: TRBV14
cdr3_aa: ASSQGPNQPQH

j_call: TRBJ2-1
d_call: .
clone_size: .
v_call: TRBV29-1
cdr3_aa: SVPQDPGQVSYNEQF

j_call: TRBJ2-5
d_call: .
clone_size: .
v_call: TRBV18
cdr3_aa: ASSPRASETQY

j_call: TRBJ2-4
d_call: TRBD2
clone_size: .
v_call: TRBV13
cdr3_aa: ASSINGLAGPSTKNIQY

j_call: TRBJ2-3
d_call: .
clone_size: .
v_call: TRBV10-1
cdr3_aa: ASSESRGGADTQY

j_call: TRBJ2-1
d_call: .
clone_size: .
v_call: TRBV19
cdr3_aa: ASRTNPLGEQF

j_call: TRBJ1-1
d_call: .
clone_size: .
v_call: TRBV11-2
cdr3_aa: ASSFTGTPGTEAF

j_call: TRBJ2-7
d_call: TRBD2
clone_size: .
v_call: TRBV7-6
cdr3_aa: ASSRLAPSSYEQY

j_call: TRBJ2-1
d_call: TRBD1
clone_size: .
v_call: TRBV9
cdr3_aa: ASSRDRGFNEQF

j_call: TRBJ2-1
d_call: .
clone_size: .
v_call: TRBV30
cdr3_aa: AWSVTPNEQF

j_call: TRBJ2-1
d_call: TRBD2
clone_size: .
v_call: TRBV5-1
cdr3_aa: ASSFLGVAGGLGEQF